The rows below give T cell receptor beta chains drawn from one sample of a study of technical replicates of blood from a few donors. The data were produced by immunoSEQ multiplex PCR, yet TCRdb's version contains in-frame clones alone and is incomplete. The repertoire has approximately 52,000 clones, roughly 90% of them found once; the top ten carry under 4%. Sequencing used PBMCs. The receptors were gathered from a human donor in good health. Some clones in this sample may be carry-over from other donors' samples. CDR3s include the opening cysteine and the closing phenylalanine or tryptophan. The order of the fields is CDR3 DNA, CDR3 protein, D gene, J gene, V gene, clone size. A D gene is named only where the DNA matches it firmly. Part of the rows lack a size; the others show once, few, many or a class for expanded clones.

TGTGCCAGCAGCCCTGGACAGGGGTTGAACACTGAAGCTTTCTTT,CASSPGQGLNTEAFF,TRBD1,TRBJ1-1,TRBV7-6,.
TGCGCCAGCAGCCAACATACTGAAGCTTTCTTT,CASSQHTEAFF,.,TRBJ1-1,TRBV4-1,.
TGTGCCAGCAGTGACTCAACGGGGTCCGATGAGCAGTTCTTC,CASSDSTGSDEQFF,.,TRBJ2-1,TRBV6-4,once
TGTGCCAGTAGAACCGGGACTAGCGGGCATGAGCAGTTCTTC,CASRTGTSGHEQFF,TRBD2,TRBJ2-1,TRBV19,.
TGTGCCAGCAGCTTATGGCGGCAAACTGGGGAGCTGTTTTTT,CASSLWRQTGELFF,.,TRBJ2-2,TRBV7-2,.
TGCGCCAGCACCCAGGAGGAGCAAAACTATGGCTACACCTTC,CASTQEEQNYGYTF,.,TRBJ1-2,TRBV5-1,.
TGCGCCAGCAGCCAACTTACCGGGACAGGGTACGGTCGGTCCTACAATGAGCAGTTCTTC,CASSQLTGTGYGRSYNEQFF,TRBD1,TRBJ2-1,TRBV4-1,.
TGTGCCAGCAGTTACGGGGCGGGGGAACAGGGAGATACGCAGTATTTT,CASSYGAGEQGDTQYF,.,TRBJ2-3,TRBV6-5,.
TGTGCCAGCAGCCGCGCTTCAGATACGCAGTATTTT,CASSRASDTQYF,.,TRBJ2-3,TRBV9,.
TGCAGCGCTCTCGGGGGAGTGGAGACCCAGTACTTC,CSALGGVETQYF,.,TRBJ2-5,TRBV29-1,.
TGTGCCAGCAGCTTTCAGGGGACACCCTATGGCTACACCTTC,CASSFQGTPYGYTF,.,TRBJ1-2,TRBV5-8,.
TGTGCCAGCAGCTTAGAAGCCCAAGCGGGGACCCAGTACTTC,CASSLEAQAGTQYF,.,TRBJ2-5,TRBV7-2,.
TGCGCCAGCAAAACCGGGACAGGAAACACTGAAGCTTTCTTT,CASKTGTGNTEAFF,TRBD1,TRBJ1-1,TRBV5-1,.
TGTGCCATCAGTGGGGTGGAGCATCAGCCCCAGCATTTT,CAISGVEHQPQHF,.,TRBJ1-5,TRBV10-3,.
TGCACCAGCAGTACAAGGGGGGCCCGGGGGGTATTATTTAGCGCCAAAAACATTCAGTACTTC,CTSSTRGARGVLFSAKNIQYF,.,TRBJ2-4,TRBV1,.
TGCGCCAGCCCCCAGGGTGACACCGGGGAGCTGTTTTTT,CASPQGDTGELFF,.,TRBJ2-2,TRBV10-1,.
TGTGCCAGCAGTTTGGACAGGGGAAATTCACCCCTCCACTTT,CASSLDRGNSPLHF,TRBD1,TRBJ1-6,TRBV6-5,.
TGTGCTAGTGGTCCGAACACAGGGGTTGTTGTCTACGAGCAGTACTTC,CASGPNTGVVVYEQYF,TRBD1,TRBJ2-7,TRBV12-5,.
TGTGCCAGCAGTGAACGTGGCAGATATTATAGCAATCAGCCCCAGCATTTT,CASSERGRYYSNQPQHF,.,TRBJ1-5,TRBV6-1,.
TGTGCCAGGGGTGGGGGACAGGAAGCTTTCTTT,CARGGGQEAFF,TRBD1,TRBJ1-1,TRBV5-5,.
TGTGCCAGCGGAGGGACAGATCGGGCCGTGGTGTTAGGGACTGAAGCTTTCTTT,CASGGTDRAVVLGTEAFF,TRBD1,TRBJ1-1,TRBV6-4,once
TGTGCCAGCAGCTTAGTAGGCGAGTCAGGGCCGGGGCAGTTCTTC,CASSLVGESGPGQFF,.,TRBJ2-1,TRBV7-2,.
TGTGCCAGCAGCGGGAGCTCTGGGGCCAACGTCCTGACTTTC,CASSGSSGANVLTF,.,TRBJ2-6,TRBV9,.
TGTGCCAGCAGTCCAATTCCAGCGGGAGGCCAAGAGACCCAGTACTTC,CASSPIPAGGQETQYF,TRBD2,TRBJ2-5,TRBV7-8,.
TGTGCCAGCAGCGCGGACAGGGGGTCTTATGCACCCCTCCACTTT,CASSADRGSYAPLHF,TRBD1,TRBJ1-6,TRBV7-9,few
TGTGCCAGCAGCGTAGAGGGGCTAGGAGAGACCCAGTACTTC,CASSVEGLGETQYF,.,TRBJ2-5,TRBV9,.
TGTGCCAGCAGCTTGTACGGGGTCGGTGACTATGGCTACACCTTC,CASSLYGVGDYGYTF,.,TRBJ1-2,TRBV5-6,.
TGTGCCAGCAGCACACTCGGGGGGAGGGCGGAACAGCCCCAGCATTTT,CASSTLGGRAEQPQHF,.,TRBJ1-5,TRBV9,.
TGTGCCAGCAGCTTCGGACAGGGGGTATTGGAGGAGCAGTACTTC,CASSFGQGVLEEQYF,TRBD1,TRBJ2-7,TRBV7-9,.
TGTGCCAGCAGGTCCACAAAACCGGGACACCCTTTGTATGGCTACACCTTC,CASRSTKPGHPLYGYTF,.,TRBJ1-2,TRBV11-2,.
TGTGCCAGCAGCTTAGGTATTAGCAATCAGCCCCAGCATTTT,CASSLGISNQPQHF,.,TRBJ1-5,TRBV7-2,.
TGTGCCAGCAGTTACAGGGACAGGAGCTCCTACGAGCAGTACTTC,CASSYRDRSSYEQYF,TRBD1,TRBJ2-7,TRBV6-5,.
TGTGCCATCAGCCCGGAGGGGGGGAGTGGGAATGAGCAGTTCTTC,CAISPEGGSGNEQFF,.,TRBJ2-1,TRBV10-3,.
TGTGCCAGTAGTATTGGACTAGCGATATATGAGCAGTTCTTC,CASSIGLAIYEQFF,TRBD2,TRBJ2-1,TRBV19,.
TGTGCCAGCAGCTTTAGCGGGGGAGGTGATACGCAGTATTTT,CASSFSGGGDTQYF,TRBD2,TRBJ2-3,TRBV11-3,.
TGTGCCAGCAGCTACGGACGGGAGTGGGGCTACACCTTC,CASSYGREWGYTF,.,TRBJ1-2,TRBV5-6,.
TGTGCCAGCAGTCCCCTGACAGGGTGGATGGCCGAGCAGTACTTC,CASSPLTGWMAEQYF,TRBD1,TRBJ2-7,TRBV27,.
TGTGCCAGCAGCGCAGGGACAGGGGCCAGCAATCAGCCCCAGCATTTT,CASSAGTGASNQPQHF,TRBD1,TRBJ1-5,TRBV9,.
TGCGCCAGCAGCACGGGGTGGACTGGAGACACAGATACGCAGTATTTT,CASSTGWTGDTDTQYF,.,TRBJ2-3,TRBV5-1,.
TGTGCCAGCAGTGAGGCGGTGGGGGGAGATACGCAGTATTTT,CASSEAVGGDTQYF,.,TRBJ2-3,TRBV6-4,.
TGTGCCAGCACCGTAGCGGCGCGGGAGGGATCCACCGGGGAGCTGTTTTTT,CASTVAAREGSTGELFF,.,TRBJ2-2,TRBV12-1,.
TGTGCCAGCAGGGGACAGATGAACACTGAAGCTTTCTTT,CASRGQMNTEAFF,TRBD1,TRBJ1-1,TRBV2,.
TGCGCCAGCAGCCAAGAAGTCGAGGGGGCTCAGAACACTGAAGCTTTCTTT,CASSQEVEGAQNTEAFF,TRBD1,TRBJ1-1,TRBV4-3,.
TGCGCCAGCAGCCAAGCTAGCCTAGCGGCCTACGAGCAGTACTTC,CASSQASLAAYEQYF,TRBD2,TRBJ2-7,TRBV4-3,.
TGTGCCAGCAGCGTGTTGGCAGGGTGGGCAAATGAGCAGTTCTTC,CASSVLAGWANEQFF,.,TRBJ2-1,TRBV5-6,.
TGTGCCACCGGACTAGCGGGACCAGATACGCAGTATTTT,CATGLAGPDTQYF,TRBD2,TRBJ2-3,TRBV10-3,.
TGTGCCAGCAGCCCCGGGACAGGGAACACCGGGGAGCTGTTTTTT,CASSPGTGNTGELFF,TRBD1,TRBJ2-2,TRBV9,once
TGTGCCTGTACCGGGACAGGCAATTCACCCCTCCACTTT,CACTGTGNSPLHF,TRBD1,TRBJ1-6,TRBV30,.
TGTGCCAGCAGCCCACGACAGGGGAATACGCAGCCCCAGCATTTT,CASSPRQGNTQPQHF,TRBD1,TRBJ1-5,TRBV7-8,few
TGTGCCAGCTCACCAAGAACAGGGGGGCTTGTGGATGAAGCTTTCTTT,CASSPRTGGLVDEAFF,TRBD1,TRBJ1-1,TRBV18,.
TGTGCCTGGGGGGGACAGGGCAATTCACCCCTCCACTTT,CAWGGQGNSPLHF,TRBD1,TRBJ1-6,TRBV30,.
TGTGCCAGCAGCTTGGGACTAGTTGGTGAGCAGTTCTTC,CASSLGLVGEQFF,TRBD2,TRBJ2-1,TRBV7-3,.
TGTGCCAGCAGCTTAGGAGCTAGCACAGATACGCAGTATTTT,CASSLGASTDTQYF,.,TRBJ2-3,TRBV7-8,.
TGCGCCAGCAGCCTAGACAGGGGGCTAGGGTATGGCTACACCTTC,CASSLDRGLGYGYTF,TRBD1,TRBJ1-2,TRBV5-1,.
TGTGCCAGCAGTGGGCTAGCGGGACCGGTTACCCAGTACTTC,CASSGLAGPVTQYF,TRBD2,TRBJ2-5,TRBV6-1,.
TGTGCCTGGAGTCGGACAGGGAACAATCAGCCCCAGCATTTT,CAWSRTGNNQPQHF,TRBD1,TRBJ1-5,TRBV30,few
TGCGCCAGCAGCTTGGAACTCACCGGGGAGCTGTTTTTT,CASSLELTGELFF,.,TRBJ2-2,TRBV5-1,once
TGTGCCAGCAGCTACCCGGGACAGGGGTACTATGGCTACACCTTC,CASSYPGQGYYGYTF,TRBD1,TRBJ1-2,TRBV7-2,large
TGTGCCAGTAGTATAAATGGTGGCGGGCTCTATGGCTACACCTTC,CASSINGGGLYGYTF,.,TRBJ1-2,TRBV19,.
TGTGCCAGCAGCTTCCGGGGGTCCTACGAGCAGTACTTC,CASSFRGSYEQYF,.,TRBJ2-7,TRBV7-9,.